This T cell receptor (beta chain) is from a study of Ad26.COV2.S vaccination and SARS-CoV-2 variants (dated by TCRdb to the early 2020s). As for the study more broadly: Donors in the vaccine arm were drawn from COV1001, a phase I-IIa trial of Ad26.COV2.S in healthy adults that was multicentre, randomized, double-blind and placebo-controlled. TCRbeta repertoire sequencing was used to assess the specificity and breadth of SARS-CoV-2-reactive T cell receptors after Ad26.COV2.S vaccination. The TCR-sequenced set comprised around 30 samples: around 20 Ad26.COV2.S vaccine recipients, 5 placebo recipients and 8 SARS-CoV-2 convalescent individuals. Investigators remained blinded to trial group allocation during experiments and outcome assessment. Dosing of Ad26.COV2.S was intramuscular, at either 5x10^10 or 1x10^11 viral particles, delivered as one shot or as two shots spaced 56 days apart. Trial participants were randomized into five groups of five: low-dose or high-dose Ad26.COV2.S given once or twice, or placebo on both occasions. What the authors observed across the whole study: Higher spike-specific TCR breadth was observed in Ad26.COV2.S recipients than in placebo recipients (P = 0.0014). According to the authors, total T cell responses may have been underestimated by the TCR breadth and depth analyses. The study lacked the statistical power to compare responses across vaccine doses or regimens. Vaccine and placebo recipients had comparable non-spike TCR breadth, which fits with the vaccine containing only spike. Substantial breadth of spike-specific CD8+ and CD4+ T cell responses was reported after vaccination.

The CDR3 sequence holds 11 residues, the cysteine and phenylalanine included. Only CDR3 DNA remains: 33 bases, in frame from the first base. The germline V gene gives CDR1 as SGHDN and CDR2 as FVKESK. Between the V and J ends, shortened by 4 bases and 3 bases respectively, the junction contains 4 bases. For this clone: Its target antigen remains unknown. Base qualities are missing; no much larger clone stands one base away.

The immunoSEQ Assay was used to sequence TCRbeta CDR3 regions. After extraction, genomic DNA underwent amplification by bias-controlled multiplex PCR, followed by high-throughput sequencing. The authors processed their data as follows. To quantify the absolute abundance of every unique TCRbeta CDR3 region, sequences were collapsed and filtered. T cell fraction was estimated by normalizing TCRbeta template counts to usable DNA, which was measured by amplifying reference genes present in all nucleated cells. Repertoire TCRs were annotated as SARS-CoV-2-specific by exact matching of V gene, CDR3 amino acid sequence and J gene to a known reactive TCR set. The reference SARS-CoV-2 TCR set came from MIRA and was filtered for enrichment in COVID-19-positive ImmuneCODE repertoires, removing public or cross-reactive TCRs. Using the MIRA antigens, annotated TCRs were further analysed by specific ORF or by position within an ORF. Breadth was defined as the number of annotated unique rearrangements divided by the total number of unique productive rearrangements, and depth was defined as the summed frequency of the annotated unique rearrangements. Two-sided Wilcoxon rank-sum tests were used to compare TCR breadth between groups. TCRdb mirrors the immuneACCESS table, restricted to in-frame sequences. Some clones are absent from its copies; in checked studies, under half trace to an unresolved V gene, and the reason for the others is unknown. Clone size and the V and J calls come from that table; the DNA yielded D and trimming. Counted in this sample were under 300,000 clones; 87% of them appeared once. The ten biggest clones cover 2.5% to 3.5% of the sample.

Taken with the paper, the label for treatment or condition translates to: around 19 received Ad26.COV2.S at low or high dose, single or two shots; 5 received placebo; per-sample allocation not given. Repertoires of vaccine and placebo recipients were sequenced from samples taken on day 63 after the first injection. Cohort 1b enrolled about two dozen adults aged 18-55 years at a single site in Boston, USA, between 29 July and 7 August 2020. Ad26.COV2.S was a replication-incompetent adenovirus type 26 vector expressing a prefusion-stabilized SARS-CoV-2 spike protein from the original Wuhan strain. The origin of this receptor is a person aged 18-65 years who received the Ad26.COV2.S COVID-19 vaccine or a placebo. This chain joins TRBV14 to TRBJ2-7; the D gene identity is not certain. The material was peripheral blood, obtained in a trial of Ad26.COV2.S vaccine versus placebo. CDR3 region: CASSRGYEQYF. The nucleotide sequence is TGTGCCAGCAGCCGGGGCTACGAGCAGTACTTC.